This TCR beta chain is from a study of shared clonotypes between healthy human individuals. On the study more broadly: The study used three CD4 naive, three CD4 memory, two CD8 naive and one CD8 memory plate per donor.

As to this clone: The antigen remains unidentified.

Replicate PCRs run on sorted subsets employed around 200 ng DNA, around 27,000 T cell genomes. Methods used by the authors: Owing to the provision of junction-only sequences devoid of quality scores by immunoSEQ, filtering differed. The protocol was immunoSEQ multiplex PCR, while the TCRdb copy is restricted to in-frame clones and leaves out a portion. The V and J calls and the clone size are those of that table, but D and trimming were determined from the DNA. The sample comprises about 2.3 million clones, roughly 93% of which are singletons, and 0.39% rests with the top ten. Study conclusions and caveats: Sharing across four donors was highest in naive CD4 (roughly 5%) and lowest in memory CD8 (around 0.4%).

Sequencing used naive CD4+ T cells from PBMCs. The subset denotes: CD45RA+ positively selected. The TCR originated in a man aged 18-30 years in good health. Some clones in this sample may be carry-over from other donors' samples.

DNA for the CDR3: TGTGCCAGCAGCGCCTCGGAAGATGGCTACACCTTC. Protein sequence: CASSASEDGYTF. The genes are TRBV5-8 and TRBJ1-2; D is undetermined. Germline CDR1 and CDR2: SGHTS and YDEGEE. This CDR3 is built from 12 residues. The germline V and J ends were trimmed by 4 bases and 6 bases, with 10 bases remaining between them.